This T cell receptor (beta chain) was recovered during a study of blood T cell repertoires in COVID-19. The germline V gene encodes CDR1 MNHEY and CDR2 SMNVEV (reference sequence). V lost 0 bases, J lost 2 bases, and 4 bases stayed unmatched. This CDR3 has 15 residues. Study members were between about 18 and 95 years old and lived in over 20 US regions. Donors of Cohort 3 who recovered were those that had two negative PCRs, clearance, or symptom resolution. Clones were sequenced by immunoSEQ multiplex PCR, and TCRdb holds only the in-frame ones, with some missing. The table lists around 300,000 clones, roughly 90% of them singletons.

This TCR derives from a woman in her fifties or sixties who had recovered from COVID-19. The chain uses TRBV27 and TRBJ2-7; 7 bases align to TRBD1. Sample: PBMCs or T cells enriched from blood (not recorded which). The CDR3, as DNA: TGTGCCAGCAGTTTATCCAGGGACAGACCCTACGAGCAGTACTTC. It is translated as CASSLSRDRPYEQYF.